This paragraph covers one TCR beta chain sequence. It has no known antigen specificity. No clone much larger than this one lies a single base away; base qualities are absent. At the DNA level, this CDR3 is encoded by other sequences in the same sample as well. The treatment or condition label on this specimen signifies: oral pan-JAK inhibitor, 5-10 mg twice daily. From alopecia areata patients, peripheral blood was collected along with lesional scalp punch biopsies. PBMCs were isolated by density centrifugation and stained for CD3, CD4 and CD8, after which CD4+ and CD8+ T cells were sorted on a FACSAria. This sample stems from a study of CD8+ T cells in alopecia areata (dated by TCRdb to the late 2010s). The study in broad terms: The treated patients, all with moderate-to-severe alopecia areata, were enrolled in an open-label pilot trial of oral tofacitinib given at 5 to 10 mg twice daily. For the treated patients, the SALT score, which quantifies what percentage of scalp surface area is affected, served as the measure of disease severity. Tofacitinib-treated patients had biopsies at baseline and at 4 and 24 weeks of treatment, with a later scalp biopsy in several patients. Clonality in the scalp was compared among normal scalp (n=4), patchy alopecia areata scalp (n=8), and alopecia totalis/universalis scalp (n=8). TCRbeta CDR3 regions were amplified by immunoSEQ multiplex PCR using 35 Vbeta forward and 13 Jbeta reverse primers. In both human patients and the C3H/HeJ mouse model, the study applied high-throughput TCRbeta sequencing to look at T cell clonal expansion in alopecia areata. RNA came from the PAXgene miRNA kit for fixed scalp, the miRNeasy kit for PBMCs, and the RNeasy kit for mouse skin. On the human side, TCRbeta sequencing was run on scalp tissue and on sorted CD4+ and CD8+ peripheral blood T cells from healthy controls and from alopecia areata patients with either patchy or totalis/universalis disease. Tofacitinib was given for 6 to 18 months, followed by 6 months of follow-up off drug to assess delayed response and recurrence.

Broader findings and caveats from the paper: Compared with mice, TCR sequences shared between patients were less clear, possibly partly because of HLA diversity across the patient population. Tofacitinib significantly lowered scalp clonality and the number of expanded CD8+ clones among the top 100 scalp clones. The treated cohort was small, with a single nonresponder, so links between baseline CD8+ expansion and response need larger studies. Many expanded lesional clones persisted in scalp and blood during tofacitinib treatment, which may partly explain relapse after stopping treatment. Higher clonality and more expanded CD8+ clones were observed in lesional scalp than in normal scalp, particularly in alopecia totalis/universalis, a finding suggestive of antigenic drive. Unlike mouse skin, which is dominated by gammadelta T cells, normal human skin has resident alphabeta T cells that are also sequenced, and this complicates analysis of the scalp TCR repertoire.

Preparation of the library involved the immunoSEQ multiplex PCR assay. RNA was extracted from all samples and reverse transcribed into cDNA as template for TCR sequencing. First-strand cDNA was synthesized using SuperScript III with a 2:1 mix of oligo-dT and random hexamers. A synthetic immune receptor repertoire was used to measure amplification bias, and any remaining bias was corrected computationally. As for how the authors treated the data: After raw reads were preprocessed to remove errors, the CDR3 was defined following IMGT conventions as running from the conserved cysteine to phenylalanine. Clonality was computed as 1 minus the Shannon entropy, with the entropy normalized by log2 of the number of productive unique TCRs. Whether each scalp clone was CD4 or CD8 was inferred by checking scalp TCRbeta sequences against the CD4 and CD8 repertoires from sorted blood. Held by TCRdb, this immuneACCESS table contains in-frame sequences only and omits some clones. Under half of the omission traces to an unresolved V gene where checked; the cause of the rest is unknown. Clonal size and the V and J genes are those of that table, whereas D and trimming came from the DNA. Here the sample has about 270,000 clones; roughly 60% occur a single time. Around 0.92% of the sample is held by the ten biggest clonotypes.

The receptor's source is a human donor with alopecia areata. The starting material was CD4+ T cells sorted from blood, obtained at week 52, from a patient treated with tofacitinib.

The nucleotide sequence reads TGCGCCAGCAGCTTGGCCGGAGGGAACACTGAAGCTTTCTTT. Its protein reads: CASSLAGGNTEAFF. The chain joins TRBV5-1 to TRBJ1-1; the D segment cannot be called with confidence. From a lookup of the germline V gene, CDR1 and CDR2 are SGHRS and YFSETQ. V is pared back by 0 bases and J by 1 base, with 7 bases lying between the germline termini. The CDR3, cysteine through phenylalanine, is 14 amino acids long. Just CDR3 DNA is preserved here, 42 bases in frame from base 1. Here the CDR3 is joined to the reference TRBV5-1 and TRBJ1-1 genes, and the full variable domain is: KAGVTQTPRYLIKTRGQQVTLSCSPISGHRSVSWYQQTPGQGLQFLFEYFSETQRNKGNFPGRFSGRQFSNSRSEMNVSTLELGDSALYLCASSLAGGNTEAFFGQGTRLTVV.